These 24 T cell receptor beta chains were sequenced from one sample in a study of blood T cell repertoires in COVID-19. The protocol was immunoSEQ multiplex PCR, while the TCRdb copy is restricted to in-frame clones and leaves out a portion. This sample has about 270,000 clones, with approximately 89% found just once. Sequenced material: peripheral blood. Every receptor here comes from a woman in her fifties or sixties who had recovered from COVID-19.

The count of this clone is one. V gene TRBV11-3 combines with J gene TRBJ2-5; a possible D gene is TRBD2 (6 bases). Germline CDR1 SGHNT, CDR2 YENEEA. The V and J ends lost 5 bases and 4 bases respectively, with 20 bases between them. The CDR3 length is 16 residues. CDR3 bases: TGTGCCAGCAGCACTCGGATCGCTGGGGGGTTAGAGACCCAGTACTTC. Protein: CASSTRIAGGLETQYF.

CDR3 sequence: CAIAEPEDWNEQYF. The CDR3 DNA reads as TGTGCCATCGCGGAACCGGAGGATTGGAACGAGCAGTACTTC. The rearrangement uses TRBV10-3 and TRBJ2-7; D possibly corresponds to TRBD2 (5 bases). Germline assignment: CDR1 ENHRY and CDR2 SYGVKD. This CDR3 is built from 14 residues. Trimming left V 8 bases short and J 5 bases short, with 19 bases between.

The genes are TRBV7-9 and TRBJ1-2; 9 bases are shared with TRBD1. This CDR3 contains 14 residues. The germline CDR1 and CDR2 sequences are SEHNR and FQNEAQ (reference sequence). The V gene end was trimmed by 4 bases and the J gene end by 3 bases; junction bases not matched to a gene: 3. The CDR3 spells CASSSWDRDYGYTF. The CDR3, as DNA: TGTGCCAGCAGCTCCTGGGACAGGGACTATGGCTACACCTTC.

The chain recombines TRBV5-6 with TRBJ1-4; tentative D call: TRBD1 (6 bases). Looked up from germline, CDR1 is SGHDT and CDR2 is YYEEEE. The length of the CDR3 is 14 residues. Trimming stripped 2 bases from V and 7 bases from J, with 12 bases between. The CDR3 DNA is TGTGCCAGCAGCTTAGGTTACAGGGCTGAAAAACTGTTTTTT. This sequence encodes CASSLGYRAEKLFF. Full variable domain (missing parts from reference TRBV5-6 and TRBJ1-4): DAGVTQSPTHLIKTRGQQVTLRCSPKSGHDTVSWYQQALGQGPQFIFQYYEEEERQRGNFPDRFSGHQFPNYSSELNVNALLLGDSALYLCASSLGYRAEKLFFGSGTQLSVL.

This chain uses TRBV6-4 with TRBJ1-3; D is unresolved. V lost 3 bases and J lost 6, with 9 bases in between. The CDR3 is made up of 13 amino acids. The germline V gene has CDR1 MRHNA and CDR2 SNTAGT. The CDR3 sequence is CASSEEAVNTIYF. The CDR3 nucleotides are TGTGCCAGCAGTGAGGAGGCGGTAAACACCATATATTTT.

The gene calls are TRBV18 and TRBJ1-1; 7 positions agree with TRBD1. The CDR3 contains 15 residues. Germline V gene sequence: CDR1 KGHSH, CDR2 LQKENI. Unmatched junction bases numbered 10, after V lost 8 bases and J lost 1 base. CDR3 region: CASAPRQGGNTEAFF. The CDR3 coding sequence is TGTGCCAGCGCCCCTCGACAGGGCGGGAACACTGAAGCTTTCTTT.

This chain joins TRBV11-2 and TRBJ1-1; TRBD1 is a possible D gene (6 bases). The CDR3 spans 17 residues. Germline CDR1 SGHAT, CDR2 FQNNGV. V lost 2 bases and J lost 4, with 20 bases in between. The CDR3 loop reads CASSLIATQGFTTEAFF. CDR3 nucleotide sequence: TGTGCCAGCAGCTTAATCGCGACACAGGGTTTTACCACTGAAGCTTTCTTT.

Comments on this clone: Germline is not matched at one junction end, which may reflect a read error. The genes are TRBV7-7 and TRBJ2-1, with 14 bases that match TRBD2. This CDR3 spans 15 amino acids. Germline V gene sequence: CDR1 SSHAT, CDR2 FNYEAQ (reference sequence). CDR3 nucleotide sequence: TGTGCTAGCAGCTCCGGGACTAGCGGGGGCAATGAGCAGTTCTTC. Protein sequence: CASSSGTSGGNEQFF.

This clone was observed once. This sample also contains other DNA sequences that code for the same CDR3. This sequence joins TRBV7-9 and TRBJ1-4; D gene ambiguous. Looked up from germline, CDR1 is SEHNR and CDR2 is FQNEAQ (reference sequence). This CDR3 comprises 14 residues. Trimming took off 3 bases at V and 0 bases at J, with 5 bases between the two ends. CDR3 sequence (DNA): TGTGCCAGCAGCTTGCAGTCAACTAATGAAAAACTGTTTTTT. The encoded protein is CASSLQSTNEKLFF.

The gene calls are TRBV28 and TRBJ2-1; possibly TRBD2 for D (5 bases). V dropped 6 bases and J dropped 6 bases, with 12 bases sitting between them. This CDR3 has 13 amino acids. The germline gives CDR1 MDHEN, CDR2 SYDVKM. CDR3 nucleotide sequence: TGTGCCAGCAGACGAGGACTCCTCAATGAGCAGTTCTTC. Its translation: CASRRGLLNEQFF.

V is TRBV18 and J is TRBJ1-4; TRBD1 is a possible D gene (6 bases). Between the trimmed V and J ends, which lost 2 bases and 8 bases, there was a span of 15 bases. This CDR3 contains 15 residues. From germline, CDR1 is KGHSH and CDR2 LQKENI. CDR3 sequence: CASSPVGGRGEKLFF. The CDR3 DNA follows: TGTGCCAGCTCACCAGTAGGGGGAAGAGGGGAAAAACTGTTTTTT.

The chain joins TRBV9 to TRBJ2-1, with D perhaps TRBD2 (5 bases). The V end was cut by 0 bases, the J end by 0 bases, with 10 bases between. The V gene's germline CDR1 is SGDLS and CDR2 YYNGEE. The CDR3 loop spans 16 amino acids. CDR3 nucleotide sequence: TGTGCCAGCAGCGTAGGAGGGATGGGCTCCTACAATGAGCAGTTCTTC. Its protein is CASSVGGMGSYNEQFF.

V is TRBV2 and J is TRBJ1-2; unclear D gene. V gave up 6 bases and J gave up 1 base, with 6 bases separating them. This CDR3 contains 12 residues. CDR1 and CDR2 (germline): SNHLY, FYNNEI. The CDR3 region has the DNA TGTGCCAGCAGCGGACTTAACTATGGCTACACCTTC. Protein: CASSGLNYGYTF. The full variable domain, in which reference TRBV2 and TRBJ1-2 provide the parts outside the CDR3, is EPEVTQTPSHQVTQMGQEVILRCVPISNHLYFYWYRQILGQKVEFLVSFYNNEISEKSEIFDDQFSVERPDGSNFTLKIRSTKLEDSAMYFCASSGLNYGYTFGSGTRLTVV.

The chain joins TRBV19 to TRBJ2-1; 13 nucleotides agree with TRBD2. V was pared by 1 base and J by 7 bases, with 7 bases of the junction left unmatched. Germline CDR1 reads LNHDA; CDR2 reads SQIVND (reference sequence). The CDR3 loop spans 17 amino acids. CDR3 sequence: CASSIGRTSGGANEQFF. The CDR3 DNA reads TGTGCCAGTAGTATAGGCCGAACTAGCGGGGGGGCAAATGAGCAGTTCTTC.

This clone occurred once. The CDR3 sequence: CASIPQVAGGGSYNEQFF. In nucleotides, the CDR3 is TGTGCCAGCATCCCCCAAGTGGCGGGGGGGGGCTCCTACAATGAGCAGTTCTTC. V gene TRBV5-8 combines with J gene TRBJ2-1, with 9 bases identical to TRBD2. This CDR3 comprises 18 residues. Germline lookup yields CDR1 SGHTS and CDR2 YDEGEE. Unmatched junction bases numbered 13, after V lost 6 bases and J lost 0 bases.

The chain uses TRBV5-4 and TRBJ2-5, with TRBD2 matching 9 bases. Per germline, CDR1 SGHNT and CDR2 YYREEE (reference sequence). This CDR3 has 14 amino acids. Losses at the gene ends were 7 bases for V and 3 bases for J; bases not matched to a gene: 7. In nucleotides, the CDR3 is TGTGCCAGCCGGCGGGCGGGAGGGAAAGAGACCCAGTACTTC. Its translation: CASRRAGGKETQYF.

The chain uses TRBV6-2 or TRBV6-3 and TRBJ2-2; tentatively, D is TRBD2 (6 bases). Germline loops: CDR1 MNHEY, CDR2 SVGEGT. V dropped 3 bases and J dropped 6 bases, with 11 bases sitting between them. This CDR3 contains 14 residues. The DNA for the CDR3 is TGTGCCAGCAGTTATAGGAGGGTGGCCGGGGAGCTGTTTTTT. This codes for CASSYRRVAGELFF.

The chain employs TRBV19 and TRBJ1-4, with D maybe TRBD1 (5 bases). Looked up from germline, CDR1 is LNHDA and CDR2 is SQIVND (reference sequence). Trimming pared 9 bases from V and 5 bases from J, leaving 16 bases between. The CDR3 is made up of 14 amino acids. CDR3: CASTRAGSNEKLFF. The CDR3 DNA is TGTGCCAGCACCAGGGCAGGGTCAAATGAAAAACTGTTTTTT.

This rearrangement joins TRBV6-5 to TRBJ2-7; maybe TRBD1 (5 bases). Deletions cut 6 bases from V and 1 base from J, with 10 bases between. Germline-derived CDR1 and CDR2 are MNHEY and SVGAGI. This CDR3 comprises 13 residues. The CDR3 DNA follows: TGTGCCAGCAGGACAGAGAGTTCCTACGAGCAGTACTTC. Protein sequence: CASRTESSYEQYF.

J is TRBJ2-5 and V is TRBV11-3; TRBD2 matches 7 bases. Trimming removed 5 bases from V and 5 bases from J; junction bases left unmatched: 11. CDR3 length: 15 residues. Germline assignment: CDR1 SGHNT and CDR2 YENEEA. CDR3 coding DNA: TGTGCCAGCAGCCCTGGGGGGGGGAGTTTTGAGACCCAGTACTTC. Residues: CASSPGGGSFETQYF.

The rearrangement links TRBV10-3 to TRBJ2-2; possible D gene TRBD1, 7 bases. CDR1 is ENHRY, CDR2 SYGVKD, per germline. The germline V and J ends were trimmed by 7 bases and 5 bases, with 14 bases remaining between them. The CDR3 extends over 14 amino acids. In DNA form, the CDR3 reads TGTGCCATCACAGCAGGGGGGCGGACCGGGGAGCTGTTTTTT. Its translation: CAITAGGRTGELFF.

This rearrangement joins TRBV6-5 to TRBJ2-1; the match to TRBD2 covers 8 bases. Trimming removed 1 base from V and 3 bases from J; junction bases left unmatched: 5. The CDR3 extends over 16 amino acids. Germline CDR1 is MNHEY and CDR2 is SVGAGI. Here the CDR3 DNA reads TGTGCCAGCAGTTACTTGCGCGGGGGGAACTACAATGAGCAGTTCTTC. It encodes CASSYLRGGNYNEQFF.

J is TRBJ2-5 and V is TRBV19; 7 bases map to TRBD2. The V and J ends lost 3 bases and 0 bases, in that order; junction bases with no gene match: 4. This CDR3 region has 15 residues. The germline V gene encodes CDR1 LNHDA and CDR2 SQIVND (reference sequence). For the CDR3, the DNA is TGTGCCAGTAGTATCAGAGCGGGGAACCAAGAGACCCAGTACTTC. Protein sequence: CASSIRAGNQETQYF.

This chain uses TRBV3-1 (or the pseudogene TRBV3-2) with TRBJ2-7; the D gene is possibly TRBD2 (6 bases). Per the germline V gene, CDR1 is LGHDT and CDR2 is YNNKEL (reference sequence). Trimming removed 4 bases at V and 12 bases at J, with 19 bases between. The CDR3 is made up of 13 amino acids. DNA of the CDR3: TGTGCCAGCAGCCCCGGCCTAGCGACGGTTTGGTACTTC. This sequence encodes CASSPGLATVWYF.